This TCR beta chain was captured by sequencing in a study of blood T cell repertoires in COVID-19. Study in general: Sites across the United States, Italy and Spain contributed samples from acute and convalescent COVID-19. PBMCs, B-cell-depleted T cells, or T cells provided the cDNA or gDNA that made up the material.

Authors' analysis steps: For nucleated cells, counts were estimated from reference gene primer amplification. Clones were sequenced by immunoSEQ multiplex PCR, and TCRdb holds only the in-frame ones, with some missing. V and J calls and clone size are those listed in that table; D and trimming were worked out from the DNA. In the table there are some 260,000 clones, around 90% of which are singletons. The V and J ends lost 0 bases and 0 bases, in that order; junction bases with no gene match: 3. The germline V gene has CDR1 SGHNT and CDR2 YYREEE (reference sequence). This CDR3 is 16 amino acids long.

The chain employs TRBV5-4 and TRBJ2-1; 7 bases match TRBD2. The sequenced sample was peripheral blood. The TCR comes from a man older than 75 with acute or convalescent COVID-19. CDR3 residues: CASSLGGGSSYNEQFF. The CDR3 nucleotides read TGTGCCAGCAGCTTGGGGGGCGGGAGCTCCTACAATGAGCAGTTCTTC. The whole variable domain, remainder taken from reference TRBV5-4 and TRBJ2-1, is ETGVTQSPTHLIKTRGQQVTLRCSSQSGHNTVSWYQQALGQGPQFIFQYYREEENGRGNFPPRFSGLQFPNYSSELNVNALELDDSALYLCASSLGGGSSYNEQFFGPGTRLTVL.